Presented here are 9 T cell receptor beta chains from one specimen sequenced in a study of Graves' ophthalmopathy and Graves' hyperthyroidism. RNA transcripts provided the template for amplifying TCR beta CDR3 regions. The first-round RT-PCR employed HTBI primers together with the Qiagen OneStep RT-PCR kit. A multiplex PCR was then performed as the second round. TCRdb fed the multiplex PCR reads into MiXCR, producing one record per CDR3 protein. In the table there are about 150,000 distinct CDR3 sequences, roughly two fifths of which are singletons. Input material: peripheral blood. Receptors were obtained from a middle-aged woman with Graves' ophthalmopathy.

This clonotype showed up just a few times. This chain connects TRBV10-3 to TRBJ1-2; tentative D call: TRBD1 (5 bases). Trimming shortened V by 10 bases and J by 4 bases, and 16 bases separated the two germline ends. The CDR3 has 13 residues. CDR1 ENHRY and CDR2 SYGVKD come from the germline V gene. The CDR3, as DNA: TGTGCCAATAGGAAACAGGAGGGCTATGGCTACACCTTC. Protein sequence: CANRKQEGYGYTF.

The chain is built from TRBV11-3 and TRBJ1-6; D is uncertain. Germline-derived CDR1 and CDR2 are SGHNT and YENEEA. The ends were cut back, 3 bases at V and 3 bases at J, with 6 bases in the middle. This CDR3 has 14 amino acids. In DNA, the CDR3 is TGTGCCAGCAGCTTCTTGATCTATAATTCACCCCTCCACTTT. Its translation: CASSFLIYNSPLHF.

This clonotype was picked up many times. In DNA form, the CDR3 reads TGTGCCAGCAGCCCAGGAGGATACGAGCAGTACTTC. Encoded protein: CASSPGGYEQYF. This chain joins TRBV12-3 or TRBV12-4 and TRBJ2-7; D possibly corresponds to TRBD2 (5 bases). The CDR3 extends over 12 amino acids. Between the trimmed V and J ends, which lost 6 bases and 4 bases, there was a span of 10 bases.

This clonotype was seen only a few times. CDR3 DNA sequence: TGTGCCAGCCAAGACACAGAGATCTATGGCTACACCTTC. This sequence encodes CASQDTEIYGYTF. This chain joins TRBV6-2 or TRBV6-3 and TRBJ1-2; D call uncertain. Germline-derived CDR1 and CDR2 are MNHEY and SVGEGT. V was pared by 8 bases and J by 4 bases, with 14 bases between. This CDR3 contains 13 residues.

This chain connects TRBV12-3 or TRBV12-4 to TRBJ2-7, with D possibly TRBD1 on 5 matching bases. V was pared by 4 bases and J by 4 bases, with 17 bases between. The CDR3 covers 15 residues. The CDR3 nucleotides read TGTGCCAGCAGTTCCACGGACACGGCTCTGTACGAGCAGTACTTC. Amino acid sequence: CASSSTDTALYEQYF.

V is TRBV11-2 and J is TRBJ2-5; no reliable D call. V was clipped by 3 bases and J by 7 bases, with 18 bases between them. There are 15 residues in the CDR3. Germline V gene lookup returns CDR1 SGHAT and CDR2 FQNNGV. CDR3 residues: CASSLDRSQWRTQYF. DNA for the CDR3: TGTGCCAGCAGCTTGGATCGCAGCCAATGGAGGACCCAGTACTTC.

This rearrangement joins TRBV19 to TRBJ2-7, with TRBD2 matching over 7 bases. V lost 5 bases, J lost 4 bases, and 8 bases stayed unmatched. Germline loops: CDR1 LNHDA, CDR2 SQIVND (reference sequence). The CDR3 sequence is 14 residues long. CDR3 nucleotides: TGTGCCAGTAGTGGGGCGGCAGCGGGATACGAGCAGTACTTC. Its translation is CASSGAAAGYEQYF. The whole variable domain, remainder taken from reference TRBV19 and TRBJ2-7, is DGGITQSPKYLFRKEGQNVTLSCEQNLNHDAMYWYRQDPGQGLRLIYYSQIVNDFQKGDIAEGYSVSREKKESFPLTVTSAQKNPTAFYLCASSGAAAGYEQYFGPGTRLTVT.

The chain uses TRBV12-3 or TRBV12-4 and TRBJ2-7; 10 bases align to TRBD1. CDR3 length equals 15 residues. J lost 4 bases, V lost 1 base, and 4 bases had no gene match. The CDR3 sequence: CASSLGQGAYYEQYF. The CDR3 DNA reads TGTGCCAGCAGTTTAGGACAGGGGGCGTATTACGAGCAGTACTTC.

This clonotype was counted only a few times. The J gene is TRBJ1-2, the V gene TRBV7-8; D remains ambiguous. Germline V lookup: CDR1 SGHVS, CDR2 FQNEAQ. The CDR3 is 14 amino acids. V was cut by 2 bases and J by 8 bases, with 15 bases left in between. CDR3 DNA sequence: TGTGCCAGCAGCTTAACCCGGGAAGCTTGGGGCTACACCTTC. Translation: CASSLTREAWGYTF.